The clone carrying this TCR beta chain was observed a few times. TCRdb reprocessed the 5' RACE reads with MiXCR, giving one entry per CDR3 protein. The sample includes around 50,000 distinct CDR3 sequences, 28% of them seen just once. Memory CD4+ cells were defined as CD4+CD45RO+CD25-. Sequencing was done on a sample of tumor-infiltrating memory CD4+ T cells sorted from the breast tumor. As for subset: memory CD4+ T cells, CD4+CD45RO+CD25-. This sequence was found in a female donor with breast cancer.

CDR3 residues: CSASLGSGANVLTF. The CDR3 nucleotides are TGCAGTGCTAGCCTCGGCTCTGGGGCCAACGTCCTGACTTTC. The chain couples TRBV20-1 to TRBJ2-6; D unclear. The germline V gene encodes CDR1 DFQATT and CDR2 SNEGSKA (reference sequence). The CDR3 spans 14 residues. V was shortened by 3 bases and J by 0 bases, with 6 bases between the two germline ends.